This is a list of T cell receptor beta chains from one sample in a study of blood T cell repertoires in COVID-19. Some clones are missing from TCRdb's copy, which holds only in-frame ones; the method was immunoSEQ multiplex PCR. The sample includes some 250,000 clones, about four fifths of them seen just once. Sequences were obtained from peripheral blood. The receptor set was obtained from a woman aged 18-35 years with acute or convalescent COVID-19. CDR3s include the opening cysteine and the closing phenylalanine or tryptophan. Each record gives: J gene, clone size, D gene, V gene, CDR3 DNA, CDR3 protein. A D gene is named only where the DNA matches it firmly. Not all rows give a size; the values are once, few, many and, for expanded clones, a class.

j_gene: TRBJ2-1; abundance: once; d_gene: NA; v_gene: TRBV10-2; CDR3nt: TGCGCCAGCAGTTCATACAATGAGCAGTTCTTC; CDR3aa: CASSSYNEQFF
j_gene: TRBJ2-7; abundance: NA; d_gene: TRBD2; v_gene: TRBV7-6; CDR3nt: TGTGCCAGCAGCTTAGAAGTTCCGGGACTAGCGGGAGTGGGGTACGAGCAGTACTTC; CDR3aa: CASSLEVPGLAGVGYEQYF
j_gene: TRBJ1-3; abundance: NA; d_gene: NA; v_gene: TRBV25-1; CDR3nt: TGTGCCAGCAGTGAACGCAGGGCGAACTCTGGAAACACCATATATTTT; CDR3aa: CASSERRANSGNTIYF
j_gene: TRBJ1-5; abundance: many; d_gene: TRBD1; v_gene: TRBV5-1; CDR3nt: TGCGCCAGCAGTTGGACAGGTTTGAATCAGCCCCAGCATTTT; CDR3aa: CASSWTGLNQPQHF
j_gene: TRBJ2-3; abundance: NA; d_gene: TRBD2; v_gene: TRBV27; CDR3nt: TGTGCCAGCAGTTTATCCTTTAGCGGGGGCCTTAGCACAGATACGCAGTATTTT; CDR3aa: CASSLSFSGGLSTDTQYF
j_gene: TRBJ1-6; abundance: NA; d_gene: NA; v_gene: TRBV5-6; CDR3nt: TGTGCCAGCAGCCGGAATTCACCCCTCCACTTT; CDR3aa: CASSRNSPLHF
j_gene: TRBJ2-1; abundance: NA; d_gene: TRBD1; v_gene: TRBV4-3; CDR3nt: TGCGCCAGCAGCCACCGGTGGACAGGGGGAGTTGAGCAGTTCTTC; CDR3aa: CASSHRWTGGVEQFF
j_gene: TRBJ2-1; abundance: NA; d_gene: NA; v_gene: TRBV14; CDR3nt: TGTGCCAGCAGCCAAGAATATCGCCACTACTACAATGAGCAGTTCTTC; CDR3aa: CASSQEYRHYYNEQFF
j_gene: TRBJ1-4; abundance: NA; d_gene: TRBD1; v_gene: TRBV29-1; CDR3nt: TGCAGCGTTGTCAGGGGGGAAAAACTGTTTTTT; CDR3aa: CSVVRGEKLFF
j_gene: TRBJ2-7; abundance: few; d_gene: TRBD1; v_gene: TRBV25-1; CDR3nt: TGTGCCAGCAGTGACCCCGCCGGGACAGGGGTCTCCGAGCAGTACTTC; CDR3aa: CASSDPAGTGVSEQYF
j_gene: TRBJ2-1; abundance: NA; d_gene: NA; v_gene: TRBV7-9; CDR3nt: TGTGCCAGCAGAACCGGACTTATATTGGATGAGCAGTTCTTC; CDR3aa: CASRTGLILDEQFF
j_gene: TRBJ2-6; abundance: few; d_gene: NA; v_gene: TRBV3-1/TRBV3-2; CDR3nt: TGTGCCAGCAGCCAAGACGTGGTGTCAGGGTCTGGGGCCAACGTCCTGACTTTC; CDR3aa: CASSQDVVSGSGANVLTF
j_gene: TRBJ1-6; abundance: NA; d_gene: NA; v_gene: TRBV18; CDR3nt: TGTGCCAGCTCACCCGACAGGATCCGAAATAATTCACCCCTTCACTTT; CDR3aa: CASSPDRIRNNSPLHF
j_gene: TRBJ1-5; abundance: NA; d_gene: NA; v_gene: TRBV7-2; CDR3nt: TGTGCCAGCAGCTTACAACAGGGAGGGCGGCCCCAGCATTTT; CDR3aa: CASSLQQGGRPQHF
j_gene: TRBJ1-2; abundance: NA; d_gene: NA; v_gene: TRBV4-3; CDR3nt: TGCGCCAGCAGCCAAGACCGCGGACAGCTGGGAGCTAACTATGGCTACACCTTC; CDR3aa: CASSQDRGQLGANYGYTF
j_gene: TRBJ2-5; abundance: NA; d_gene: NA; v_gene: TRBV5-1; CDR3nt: TGCGCCAGCAGCCCCGGGTCCCAAGAGACCCAGTACTTC; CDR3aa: CASSPGSQETQYF
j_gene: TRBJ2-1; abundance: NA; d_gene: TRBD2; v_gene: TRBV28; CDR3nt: TGTGCCAGCAAACCCCGGGGGGGACTAGATTTTAATGAGCAGTTCTTC; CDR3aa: CASKPRGGLDFNEQFF
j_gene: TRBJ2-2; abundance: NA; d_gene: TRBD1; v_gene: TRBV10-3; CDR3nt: TGTGCCATTCGTCCGGGACAGGGAGAGGGTCACGGGGAGCTGTTTTTT; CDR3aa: CAIRPGQGEGHGELFF
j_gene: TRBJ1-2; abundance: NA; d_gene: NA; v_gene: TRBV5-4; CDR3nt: TGTGCCAGCAGCTTGGAGGCCAGGATTAACTATGGCTACACCTTC; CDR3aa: CASSLEARINYGYTF
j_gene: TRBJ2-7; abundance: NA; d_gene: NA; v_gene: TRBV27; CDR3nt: TGTGCCAGCAGTTTGAGGGGACTGGCTTCCTACGAGCAGTACTTC; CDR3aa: CASSLRGLASYEQYF
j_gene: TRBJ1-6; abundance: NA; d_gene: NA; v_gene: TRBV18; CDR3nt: TGTGCCAGCTCAGAAACTCAGGGAGCGGGCTCACCCCTCCACTTT; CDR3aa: CASSETQGAGSPLHF
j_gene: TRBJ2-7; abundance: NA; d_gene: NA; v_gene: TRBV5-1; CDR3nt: TGCGCCAGCAGCTCGGGACACCCTCCGGTAGACGAGCAGTACTTC; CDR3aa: CASSSGHPPVDEQYF